One sample yielded the 27 T cell receptor beta chains listed below, sequenced in a study of identical twins. TCRdb analysed the 5' RACE reads with MiXCR anew, one entry per CDR3 protein. Counted here are 450,000 to 650,000 distinct CDR3 sequences, around 15% occurring once; the ten biggest clones make up 0.44%. These data were likewise used in another study, on yellow fever vaccine responses in identical twins.

Material: CD4+ T cells sorted from blood. The receptors stem from a woman under 30 in good health.

This clonotype showed up just a few times. V usage is TRBV7-2 and J usage is TRBJ2-7; 8 bases are a match to TRBD2. There are 17 residues in the CDR3. The germline gives CDR1 SGHTA, CDR2 FQGNSA. V shed 5 bases, J shed 2 bases, and the junction held 14 bases outside the gene matches. The CDR3 nucleotides are TGTGCCAGCAGCCAGAGTGGTGCTAGCGGGTCAACCTACGAGCAGTACTTC. Protein: CASSQSGASGSTYEQYF.

The rearrangement uses TRBV10-3 and TRBJ1-2; no definite D call. This CDR3 spans 11 amino acids. The V gene's germline CDR1 is ENHRY and CDR2 SYGVKD. Trimming left V 7 bases short and J 5 bases short, with 8 bases between. This CDR3 reads CAINRSYGYTF. DNA for the CDR3: TGTGCCATCAACCGCAGTTATGGCTACACCTTC.

The chain recombines TRBV25-1 with TRBJ2-2; D is perhaps TRBD1 (6 bases). Germline lookup yields CDR1 MGHDK and CDR2 SYGVNS. Trimming pared 1 base from V and 1 base from J, leaving 10 bases between. This CDR3 region has 16 residues. CDR3 bases: TGTGCCAGCAGTGAATCAGGGACACTGAACACCGGGGAGCTGTTTTTT. Its translation: CASSESGTLNTGELFF.

This clonotype was seen ten or more times. The chain links TRBV3-1 to TRBJ2-3; TRBD1 might be the D (5 bases). This CDR3 spans 15 amino acids. V was pared by 0 bases and J by 5 bases, with 12 bases between. The germline CDR1 and CDR2 sequences are LGHDT and YNNKEL (reference sequence). Here the CDR3 reads CASSQEGHDGDTQYF. CDR3 nucleotides: TGTGCCAGCAGCCAAGAGGGGCATGATGGAGATACGCAGTATTTT.

The rearrangement uses TRBV6-1 and TRBJ2-2; 8 nucleotides match TRBD1. The CDR3 length is 16 residues. Germline V CDR1 and CDR2: MNHNS, SASEGT. Trimming removed 5 bases from V and 5 bases from J; junction bases left unmatched: 10. This chain's CDR3 is CASSQLTRGPTGELFF. CDR3 coding DNA: TGTGCCAGCAGTCAACTAACCAGGGGGCCAACCGGGGAGCTGTTTTTT.

This chain connects TRBV10-1 to TRBJ2-2, with D tentatively TRBD1 (6 bases). Germline assignment: CDR1 WNHNN and CDR2 SYGVQD (reference sequence). V was cut by 8 bases and J by 0 bases, with 16 bases left in between. CDR3 length: 16 amino acids. This chain's CDR3 is CASPGDQLTNTGELFF. The CDR3 nucleotides read TGCGCCAGCCCAGGGGACCAACTTACGAACACCGGGGAGCTGTTTTTT.

This clonotype was found a few times. V and J are TRBV20-1 and TRBJ2-4; TRBD1 is a possible D gene (5 bases). CDR3 size: 13 residues. V shed 0 bases and J shed 8 bases, with 11 bases lying between them. CDR1 and CDR2 from the germline V gene are DFQATT and SNEGSKA (reference sequence). The CDR3 sequence is CSARDRGLDIQYF. As DNA, the CDR3 is TGCAGTGCTAGAGATAGGGGTCTGGACATTCAGTACTTC.

This clonotype turned up a few times. The V and J genes are TRBV2 and TRBJ2-5; TRBD1 might be the D (6 bases). The CDR3 extends over 15 amino acids. Germline CDR1 is SNHLY and CDR2 is FYNNEI. The V end was cut by 6 bases, the J end by 3 bases, with 17 bases between. DNA for the CDR3: TGTGCCAGCAGCTCCACAGGGTTAGGTGAAGAGACCCAGTACTTC. As protein: CASSSTGLGEETQYF.

The rearrangement uses TRBV9 and TRBJ2-2; 10 bases match TRBD2. Germline trimming cut 6 bases from V and 1 base from J; bases unmatched to any gene: 6. The CDR3 contains 16 residues. In germline, CDR1 is SGDLS, CDR2 YYNGEE. The CDR3 loop reads CASTKLAGMNTGELFF. In nucleotides, the CDR3 is TGTGCCAGCACCAAACTAGCGGGAATGAACACCGGGGAGCTGTTTTTT.

This clonotype was found a few times. The rearrangement links TRBV7-2 to TRBJ2-1, with TRBD2 matching 8 bases. Germline V lookup: CDR1 SGHTA, CDR2 FQGNSA. V was clipped by 5 bases and J by 1 base; unmatched bases: 4. The CDR3 loop spans 15 amino acids. This chain's CDR3 is CASSKSGSSYNEQFF. CDR3 bases: TGTGCCAGCAGCAAGAGCGGGAGTTCCTACAATGAGCAGTTCTTC.

This clonotype has more than one count but fewer than ten. The rearrangement uses TRBV29-1 and TRBJ2-1; TRBD2 aligns across 11 bases. V gave up 4 bases and J gave up 8 bases; unmatched junction bases: 19. This CDR3 contains 18 residues. The germline V gene has CDR1 SQVTM and CDR2 ANQGSEA. The CDR3: CSVVFSSGRSLSIDEQFF. The CDR3, as DNA: TGCAGCGTTGTCTTTTCTAGCGGGAGGTCCCTTAGTATCGATGAGCAGTTCTTC.

This clonotype was seen more than once but under ten times. J is TRBJ1-6 and V is TRBV7-3; D not resolved. Looked up from germline, CDR1 is SGHTA and CDR2 is FQGTGA. V gave up 4 bases and J gave up 9 bases, with 10 bases separating them. This CDR3 is 13 amino acids long. As DNA, the CDR3 is TGTGCCAGCAGCTACCAACCGGGTTCACCCCTCCACTTT. Translation gives CASSYQPGSPLHF. The complete variable domain, with remaining parts taken from reference TRBV7-3 and TRBJ1-6, reads GAGVSQTPSNKVTEKGKYVELRCDPISGHTALYWYRQSLGQGPEFLIYFQGTGAADDSGLPNDRFFAVRPEGSVSTLKIQRTERGDSAVYLCASSYQPGSPLHFGNGTRLTVT.

This sequence joins TRBV11-2 and TRBJ2-3; 9 bases are a match to TRBD2. This CDR3 has 16 amino acids. The germline V gene encodes CDR1 SGHAT and CDR2 FQNNGV. Trimming removed 6 bases from V and 0 bases from J; junction bases left unmatched: 7. DNA of the CDR3: TGTGCCAGCAGAAAGTCTAGCGGGGCTAGCACAGATACGCAGTATTTT. Protein sequence: CASRKSSGASTDTQYF.

The genes are TRBV20-1 and TRBJ1-5; D is perhaps TRBD1 (6 bases). The germline CDR1 and CDR2 sequences are DFQATT and SNEGSKA (reference sequence). The CDR3 has 13 amino acids. V was shortened by 4 bases and J by 6 bases, with 13 bases between the two germline ends. The CDR3 region is CSAIPGGLQPQHF. The CDR3 nucleotides read TGCAGTGCTATACCGGGGGGCCTTCAGCCCCAGCATTTT.

V is TRBV15 and J is TRBJ2-1; D possibly corresponds to TRBD2 (5 bases). Deletions cut 0 bases from V and 9 bases from J, with 15 bases between. From germline, CDR1 is LNHNV and CDR2 YYDKDF (reference sequence). The CDR3 has 15 amino acids. The CDR3 loop reads CATSRDLLVTSEQFF. In DNA, the CDR3 is TGTGCCACCAGCAGAGATCTACTAGTAACGAGTGAGCAGTTCTTC.

The gene calls are TRBV29-1 and TRBJ2-7; D is ambiguous. This CDR3 spans 12 amino acids. Germline V gene lookup returns CDR1 SQVTM and CDR2 ANQGSEA. V shed 6 bases and J shed 1 base, with 10 bases lying between them. CDR3 residues: CSVGRVSYEQYF. CDR3 nucleotides: TGCAGCGTGGGTAGGGTATCCTACGAGCAGTACTTC.

This clonotype has at least ten counts. This chain joins TRBV2 and TRBJ2-2, with D maybe TRBD1 (6 bases). V was shortened by 11 bases and J by 6 bases, with 16 bases between the two germline ends. The CDR3 spans 13 residues. CDR1 and CDR2 (germline): SNHLY, FYNNEI. CDR3 residues: CADGRGRAGELFF. The CDR3 DNA follows: TGTGCCGACGGCAGGGGAAGGGCCGGGGAGCTGTTTTTT.

The chain couples TRBV6-1 to TRBJ2-1; 12 bases are shared with TRBD2. Germline lookup yields CDR1 MNHNS and CDR2 SASEGT. The CDR3 loop spans 18 amino acids. Unmatched junction bases numbered 16, after V lost 4 bases and J lost 9 bases. The CDR3 sequence is CASSGTRLLAGGGSEQFF. CDR3 sequence (DNA): TGTGCCAGCAGTGGTACACGCTTACTAGCGGGGGGTGGGAGTGAGCAGTTCTTC.

The chain employs TRBV20-1 and TRBJ2-3; 9 bases match TRBD2. The V gene's germline CDR1 is DFQATT and CDR2 SNEGSKA (reference sequence). CDR3 length: 15 amino acids. The V gene end was trimmed by 4 bases and the J gene end by 5 bases; junction bases not matched to a gene: 10. CDR3 coding DNA: TGCAGTGCTACGGGTTCTAGCGGGAATAAAGATACGCAGTATTTT. Protein: CSATGSSGNKDTQYF.

This chain joins TRBV6-1 and TRBJ1-5; TRBD1 is a possible D gene (5 bases). This CDR3 comprises 14 residues. Trimming shortened V by 5 bases and J by 7 bases, and 15 bases separated the two germline ends. From germline, CDR1 is MNHNS and CDR2 SASEGT. The CDR3 is CASSRTGVEQPQHF. CDR3 nucleotide sequence: TGTGCCAGCAGTAGGACGGGGGTGGAACAGCCCCAGCATTTT.

V usage is TRBV5-6 and J usage is TRBJ1-3; unclear D gene. The CDR3 is 17 amino acids. Trimming took off 4 bases at V and 0 bases at J, with 17 bases between the two ends. Per germline, CDR1 SGHDT and CDR2 YYEEEE. In DNA form, the CDR3 reads TGTGCCAGCAGCCCAAATATACAACACGTCTCTGGAAACACCATATATTTT. This encodes CASSPNIQHVSGNTIYF. Using reference TRBV5-6 and TRBJ1-3 for the parts outside the CDR3, the full variable domain is DAGVTQSPTHLIKTRGQQVTLRCSPKSGHDTVSWYQQALGQGPQFIFQYYEEEERQRGNFPDRFSGHQFPNYSSELNVNALLLGDSALYLCASSPNIQHVSGNTIYFGEGSWLTVV.

The chain employs TRBV10-2 and TRBJ2-7; 12 bases line up with TRBD2. Germline V gene sequence: CDR1 WSHSY, CDR2 SAAADI. The CDR3 loop spans 15 amino acids. V gave up 6 bases and J gave up 4 bases; unmatched junction bases: 7. This CDR3 reads CASRRTSGKGYEQYF. DNA of the CDR3: TGCGCCAGCAGAAGGACTAGCGGGAAGGGTTACGAGCAGTACTTC.

The chain joins TRBV20-1 to TRBJ2-4; no definite D call. Looked up from germline, CDR1 is DFQATT and CDR2 is SNEGSKA (reference sequence). Trimming cost V 5 bases and J 4 bases, with 15 bases left between them. The CDR3 sequence is 14 residues long. The chain's CDR3 is CSASRAGLKNIQYF. The CDR3 DNA is TGCAGTGCTTCCCGGGCAGGCCTAAAAAACATTCAGTACTTC.

The rearrangement links TRBV6-1 to TRBJ1-2; 9 nucleotides align to TRBD1. CDR3 length: 15 residues. Germline V gene sequence: CDR1 MNHNS, CDR2 SASEGT. V shed 6 bases, J shed 1 base, and the junction held 6 bases outside the gene matches. The CDR3 loop is CASSPGQGLNYGYTF. The CDR3 DNA follows: TGTGCCAGCAGCCCAGGACAGGGGCTTAACTATGGCTACACCTTC.

This clonotype has more than one count but fewer than ten. This chain uses TRBV5-6 with TRBJ1-2; D gene unclear. The CDR3 consists of 12 residues. The V end was cut by 1 base, the J end by 8 bases, with 9 bases between. The germline V gene has CDR1 SGHDT and CDR2 YYEEEE. The CDR3 region is CASSLWVVGYTF. Here the CDR3 DNA reads TGTGCCAGCAGCTTGTGGGTGGTGGGCTACACCTTC.

This clonotype was seen only a few times. This rearrangement joins TRBV5-1 to TRBJ2-7; D uncertain. Germline V CDR1 and CDR2: SGHRS, YFSETQ. This CDR3 is built from 14 residues. The V end lost 0 bases, the J end lost 3 bases, and 10 bases lay between the germline ends. CDR3 sequence: CASSLVGPNYEQYF. The CDR3 DNA reads TGCGCCAGCAGCTTGGTGGGCCCCAACTACGAGCAGTACTTC.

The chain recombines TRBV6-4 with TRBJ2-1; 12 bases map to TRBD2. The CDR3 covers 16 residues. The V and J ends lost 4 bases and 8 bases, in that order; junction bases with no gene match: 9. Germline V gives CDR1 MRHNA, CDR2 SNTAGT. CDR3: CASSAFSSGRAHEQFF. CDR3 nucleotide sequence: TGTGCCAGCAGTGCATTCTCTAGCGGGAGGGCCCATGAGCAGTTCTTC.